The present TCR beta chain was sequenced within a study of prognosis after radiotherapy for stage I lung cancer. Amplification of the TCR beta CDR3 (from genomic DNA) was done by two-round multiplex PCR. Each TRBV and TRBJ gene had its own primer in the first PCR round. TCRdb analysed the multiplex PCR reads with MiXCR anew, one entry per CDR3 protein. The table lists nearly 25,000 distinct CDR3 sequences, roughly two fifths of them singletons. The CDR3 loop spans 15 amino acids. The germline V gene encodes CDR1 SNHLY and CDR2 FYNNEI. V shed 4 bases and J shed 4 bases, with 13 bases lying between them.

The sequencing here drew on PBMCs, taken before or after stereotactic body radiation therapy (not recorded which). The genes are TRBV2 and TRBJ1-4, with unresolved D. This receptor was identified in a donor aged 50 or older with non-small cell lung cancer. The CDR3 is CASSGGKSYNEKLFF. The CDR3 region has the DNA TGTGCCAGCAGTGGTGGGAAATCATATAATGAAAAACTGTTTTTT.